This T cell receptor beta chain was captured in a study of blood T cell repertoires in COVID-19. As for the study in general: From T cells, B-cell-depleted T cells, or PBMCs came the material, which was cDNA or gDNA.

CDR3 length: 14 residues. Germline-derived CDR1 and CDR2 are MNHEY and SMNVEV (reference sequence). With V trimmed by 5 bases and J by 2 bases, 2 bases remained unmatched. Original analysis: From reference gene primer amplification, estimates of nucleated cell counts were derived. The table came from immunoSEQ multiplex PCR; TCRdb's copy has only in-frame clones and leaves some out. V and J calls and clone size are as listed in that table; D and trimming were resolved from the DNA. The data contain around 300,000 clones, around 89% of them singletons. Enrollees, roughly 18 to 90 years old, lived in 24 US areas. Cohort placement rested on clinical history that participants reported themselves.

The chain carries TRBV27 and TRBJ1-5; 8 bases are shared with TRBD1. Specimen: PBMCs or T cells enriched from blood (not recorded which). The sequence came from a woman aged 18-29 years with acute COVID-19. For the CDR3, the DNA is TGTGCCAGCAGTGACAGGGGAGGCAATCAGCCCCAGCATTTT. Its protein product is CASSDRGGNQPQHF.